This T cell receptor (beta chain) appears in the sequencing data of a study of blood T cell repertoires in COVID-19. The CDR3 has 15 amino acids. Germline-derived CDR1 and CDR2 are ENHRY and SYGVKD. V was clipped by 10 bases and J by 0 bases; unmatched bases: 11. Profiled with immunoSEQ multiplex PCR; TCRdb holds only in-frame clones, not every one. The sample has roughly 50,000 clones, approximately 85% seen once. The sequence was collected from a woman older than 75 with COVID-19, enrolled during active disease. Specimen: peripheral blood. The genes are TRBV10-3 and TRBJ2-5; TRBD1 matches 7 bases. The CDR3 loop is CATRGQASYQETQYF. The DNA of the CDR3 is TGTGCCACTCGCGGACAGGCTTCGTACCAAGAGACCCAGTACTTC.